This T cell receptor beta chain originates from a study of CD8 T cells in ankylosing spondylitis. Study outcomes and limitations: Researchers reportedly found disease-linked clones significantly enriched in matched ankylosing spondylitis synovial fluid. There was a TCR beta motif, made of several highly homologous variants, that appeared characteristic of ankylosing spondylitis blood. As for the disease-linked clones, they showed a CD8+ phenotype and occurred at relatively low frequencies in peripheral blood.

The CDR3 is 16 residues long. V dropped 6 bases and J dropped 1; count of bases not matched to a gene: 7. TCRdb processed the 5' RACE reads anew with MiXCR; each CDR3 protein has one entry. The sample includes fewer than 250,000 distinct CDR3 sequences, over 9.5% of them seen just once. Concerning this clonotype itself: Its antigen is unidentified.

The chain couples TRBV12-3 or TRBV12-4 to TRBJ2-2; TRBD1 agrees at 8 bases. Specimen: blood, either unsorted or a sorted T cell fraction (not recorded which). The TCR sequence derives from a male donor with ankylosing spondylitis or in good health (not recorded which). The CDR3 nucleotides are TGTGCCAGCAGCCCACAGGGGGTCTTGAACACCGGGGAGCTGTTTTTT. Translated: CASSPQGVLNTGELFF.